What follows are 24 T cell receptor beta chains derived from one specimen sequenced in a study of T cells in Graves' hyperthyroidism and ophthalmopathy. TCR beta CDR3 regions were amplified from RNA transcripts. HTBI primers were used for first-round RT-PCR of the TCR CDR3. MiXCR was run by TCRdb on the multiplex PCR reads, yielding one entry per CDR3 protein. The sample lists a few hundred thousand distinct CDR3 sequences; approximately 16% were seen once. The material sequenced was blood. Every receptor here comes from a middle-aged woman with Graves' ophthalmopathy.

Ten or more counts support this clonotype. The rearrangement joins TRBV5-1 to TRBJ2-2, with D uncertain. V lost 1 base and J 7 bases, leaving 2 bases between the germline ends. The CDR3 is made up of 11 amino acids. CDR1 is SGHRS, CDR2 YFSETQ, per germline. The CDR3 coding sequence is TGCGCCAGCAGCTTGAACGGGGAGCTGTTTTTT. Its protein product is CASSLNGELFF.

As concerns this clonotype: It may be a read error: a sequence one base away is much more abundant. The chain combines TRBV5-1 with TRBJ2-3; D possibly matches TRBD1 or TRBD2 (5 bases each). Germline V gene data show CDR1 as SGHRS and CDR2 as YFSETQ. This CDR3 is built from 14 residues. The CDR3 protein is CASSWDPSTGTQYF. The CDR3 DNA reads TGCGCCAGCAGCTGGGACCCTAGCACAGGTACGCAGTATTTT.

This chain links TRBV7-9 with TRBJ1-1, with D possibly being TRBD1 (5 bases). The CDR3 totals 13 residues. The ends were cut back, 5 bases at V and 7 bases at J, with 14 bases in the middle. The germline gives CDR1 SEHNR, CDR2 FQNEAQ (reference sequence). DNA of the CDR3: TGTGCCAGCAGCCTATCCCGGGGGATTGAAGCTTTCTTT. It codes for CASSLSRGIEAFF.

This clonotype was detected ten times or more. DNA of the CDR3: TGTGCCAGCAGCTTATCGGGGGAAGCTTTCTTT. Encoded protein: CASSLSGEAFF. This chain connects TRBV11-2 to TRBJ1-1, with D unresolved. This CDR3 has 11 residues. Germline V gives CDR1 SGHAT, CDR2 FQNNGV. V was trimmed by 2 bases and J by 8 bases, leaving 6 bases between them. Looking up the rest from reference TRBV11-2 and TRBJ1-1 gives the full variable domain: EAGVAQSPRYKIIEKRQSVAFWCNPISGHATLYWYQQILGQGPKLLIQFQNNGVVDDSQLPKDRFSAERLKGVDSTLKIQPAKLEDSAVYLCASSLSGEAFFGQGTRLTVV.

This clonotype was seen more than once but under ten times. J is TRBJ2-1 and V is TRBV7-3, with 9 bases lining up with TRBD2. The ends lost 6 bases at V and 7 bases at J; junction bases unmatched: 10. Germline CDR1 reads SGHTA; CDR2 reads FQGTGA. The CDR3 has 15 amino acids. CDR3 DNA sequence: TGTGCCAGCAGTCGAGCCGGGACTAGCACAAATGAGCAGTTCTTC. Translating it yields CASSRAGTSTNEQFF.

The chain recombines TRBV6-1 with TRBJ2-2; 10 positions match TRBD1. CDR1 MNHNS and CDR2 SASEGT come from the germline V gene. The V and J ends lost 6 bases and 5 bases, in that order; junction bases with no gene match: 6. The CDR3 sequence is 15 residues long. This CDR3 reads CASSTGTGETGELFF. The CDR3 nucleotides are TGTGCCAGCAGCACCGGGACAGGGGAAACCGGGGAGCTGTTTTTT.

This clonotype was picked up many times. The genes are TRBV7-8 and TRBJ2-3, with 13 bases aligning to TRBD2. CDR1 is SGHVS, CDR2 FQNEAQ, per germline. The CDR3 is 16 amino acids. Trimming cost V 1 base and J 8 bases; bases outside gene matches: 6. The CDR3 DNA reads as TGTGCCAGCAGCTTAGGAACTAGCGGGGGGGCCCGTACGCAGTATTTT. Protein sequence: CASSLGTSGGARTQYF.

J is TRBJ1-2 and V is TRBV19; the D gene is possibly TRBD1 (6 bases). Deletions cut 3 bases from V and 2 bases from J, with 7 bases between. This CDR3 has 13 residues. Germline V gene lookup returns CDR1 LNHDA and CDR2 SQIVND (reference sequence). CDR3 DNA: TGTGCCAGTAGTATGACAGGCAACTATGGCTACACCTTC. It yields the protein CASSMTGNYGYTF. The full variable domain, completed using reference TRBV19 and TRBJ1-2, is DGGITQSPKYLFRKEGQNVTLSCEQNLNHDAMYWYRQDPGQGLRLIYYSQIVNDFQKGDIAEGYSVSREKKESFPLTVTSAQKNPTAFYLCASSMTGNYGYTFGSGTRLTVV.

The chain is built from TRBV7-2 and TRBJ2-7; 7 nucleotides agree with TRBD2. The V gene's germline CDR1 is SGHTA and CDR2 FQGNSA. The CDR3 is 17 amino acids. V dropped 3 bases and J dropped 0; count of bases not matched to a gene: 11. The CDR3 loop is CASSFSATGRASYEQYF. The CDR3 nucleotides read TGTGCCAGCAGCTTTTCAGCGACTGGGAGGGCCTCCTACGAGCAGTACTTC.

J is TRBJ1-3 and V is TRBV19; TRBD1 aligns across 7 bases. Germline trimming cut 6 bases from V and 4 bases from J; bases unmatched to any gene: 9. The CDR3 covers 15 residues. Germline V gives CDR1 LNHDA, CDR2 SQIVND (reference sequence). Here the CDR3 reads CASRPPQGPGNTIYF. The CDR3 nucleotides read TGTGCCAGTAGGCCCCCACAGGGGCCCGGAAACACCATATATTTT.

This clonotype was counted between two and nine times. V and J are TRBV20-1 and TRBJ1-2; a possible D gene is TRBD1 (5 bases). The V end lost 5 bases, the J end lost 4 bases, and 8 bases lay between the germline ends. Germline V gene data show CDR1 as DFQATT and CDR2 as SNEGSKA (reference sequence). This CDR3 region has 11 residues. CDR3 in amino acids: CSAWDGYGYTF. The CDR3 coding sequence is TGCAGTGCTTGGGACGGCTATGGCTACACCTTC.

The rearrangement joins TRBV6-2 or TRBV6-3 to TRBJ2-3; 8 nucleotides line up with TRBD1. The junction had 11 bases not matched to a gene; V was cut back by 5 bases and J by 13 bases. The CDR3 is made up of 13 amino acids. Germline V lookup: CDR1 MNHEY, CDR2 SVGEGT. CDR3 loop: CASSNRRDRLEYF. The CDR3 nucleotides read TGTGCCAGCAGTAACCGACGGGACAGGTTGGAGTATTTT.

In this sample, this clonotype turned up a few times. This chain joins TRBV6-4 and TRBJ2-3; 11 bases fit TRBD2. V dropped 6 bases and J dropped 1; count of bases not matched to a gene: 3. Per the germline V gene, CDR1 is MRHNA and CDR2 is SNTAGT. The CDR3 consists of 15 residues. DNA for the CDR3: TGTGCCAGCAGGCCTAGCGGGGGGCGCACAGATACGCAGTATTTT. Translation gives CASRPSGGRTDTQYF.

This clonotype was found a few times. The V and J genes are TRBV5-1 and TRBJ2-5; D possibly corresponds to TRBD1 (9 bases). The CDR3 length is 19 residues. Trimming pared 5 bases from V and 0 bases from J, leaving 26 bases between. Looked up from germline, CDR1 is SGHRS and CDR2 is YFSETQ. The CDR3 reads CASRTGTGPAGGYQETQYF. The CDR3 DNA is TGCGCCAGCAGAACCGGGACAGGGCCCGCGGGGGGATACCAAGAGACCCAGTACTTC.

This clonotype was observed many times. The CDR3 DNA follows: TGTGCCAGCAGCCCTACCACCTTGGCCGGGGAGCTGTTTTTT. Its translation: CASSPTTLAGELFF. The chain has TRBV2 and TRBJ2-2, with D uncertain. From germline, CDR1 is SNHLY and CDR2 FYNNEI. There are 14 residues in the CDR3. The V end lost 6 bases, the J end lost 6 bases, and 14 bases lay between the germline ends. Drawing the rest from reference TRBV2 and TRBJ2-2, the complete variable domain is EPEVTQTPSHQVTQMGQEVILRCVPISNHLYFYWYRQILGQKVEFLVSFYNNEISEKSEIFDDQFSVERPDGSNFTLKIRSTKLEDSAMYFCASSPTTLAGELFFGEGSRLTVL.

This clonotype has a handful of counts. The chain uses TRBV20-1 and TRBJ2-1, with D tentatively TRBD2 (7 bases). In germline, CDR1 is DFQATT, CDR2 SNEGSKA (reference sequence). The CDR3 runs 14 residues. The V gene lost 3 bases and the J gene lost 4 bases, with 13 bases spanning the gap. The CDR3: CSASKGGVYNEQFF. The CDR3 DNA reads TGCAGTGCTAGTAAGGGGGGGGTATACAATGAGCAGTTCTTC.

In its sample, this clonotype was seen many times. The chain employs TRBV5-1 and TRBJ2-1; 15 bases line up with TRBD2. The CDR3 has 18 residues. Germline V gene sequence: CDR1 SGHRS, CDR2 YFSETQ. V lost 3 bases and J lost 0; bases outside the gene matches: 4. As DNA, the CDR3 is TGCGCCAGCAGCTCGGGACTAGCGGGAGGTGCCTCCTACAATGAGCAGTTCTTC. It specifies CASSSGLAGGASYNEQFF.

This CDR3 reads CSASSTGLAQSEQYF. In DNA, the CDR3 is TGCAGTGCTAGCTCCACAGGGCTCGCACAGAGCGAGCAGTACTTC. The chain combines TRBV20-1 with TRBJ2-7; perhaps TRBD1 as D (6 bases). Per the germline V gene, CDR1 is DFQATT and CDR2 is SNEGSKA (reference sequence). The CDR3 contains 15 residues. Between the trimmed V and J ends, which lost 3 bases and 6 bases, there was a span of 21 bases.

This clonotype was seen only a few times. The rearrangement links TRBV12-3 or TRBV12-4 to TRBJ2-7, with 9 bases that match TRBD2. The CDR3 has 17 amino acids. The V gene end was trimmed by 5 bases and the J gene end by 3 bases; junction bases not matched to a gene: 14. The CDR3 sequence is CASSPRGVGLARYEQYF. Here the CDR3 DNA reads TGTGCCAGCAGTCCCAGGGGGGTGGGACTAGCCCGCTACGAGCAGTACTTC.

The CDR3 here is CAWSSGTPGLFF. DNA for the CDR3: TGTGCCTGGAGTTCCGGGACGCCCGGGCTGTTTTTT. The J gene is TRBJ2-2, the V gene TRBV30; D could derive from TRBD1 or TRBD2 (5 bases each). Germline CDR1 GTSNPN, CDR2 SVGIG (reference sequence). The CDR3 loop spans 12 amino acids. Trimming removed 2 bases from V and 13 bases from J, with 14 bases in between.

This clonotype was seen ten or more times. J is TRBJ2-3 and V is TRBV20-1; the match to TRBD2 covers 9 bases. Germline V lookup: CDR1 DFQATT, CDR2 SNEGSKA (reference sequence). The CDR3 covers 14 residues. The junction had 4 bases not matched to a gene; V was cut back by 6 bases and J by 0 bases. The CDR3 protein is CSAFGLASTDTQYF. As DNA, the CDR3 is TGCAGTGCCTTTGGACTAGCGAGCACAGATACGCAGTATTTT.

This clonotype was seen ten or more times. The CDR3 DNA reads TGTGCCTGGAGATTGGAGACACTGAACACTGAAGCTTTCTTT. Encoded protein: CAWRLETLNTEAFF. The chain employs TRBV30 and TRBJ1-1; D is unresolved. The CDR3 has 14 amino acids. CDR1 is GTSNPN, CDR2 SVGIG, per germline (reference sequence). With 3 bases removed from V and 0 bases from J, the gap between germline ends came to 11 bases.

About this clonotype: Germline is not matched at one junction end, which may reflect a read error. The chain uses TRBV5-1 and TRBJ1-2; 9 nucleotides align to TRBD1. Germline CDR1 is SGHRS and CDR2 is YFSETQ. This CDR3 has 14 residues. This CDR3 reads CASSKDRGRDGHTF. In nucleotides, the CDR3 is TGCGCCAGCAGCAAGGACAGGGGAAGGGATGGCCACACCTTC. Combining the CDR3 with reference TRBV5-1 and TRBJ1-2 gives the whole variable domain KAGVTQTPRYLIKTRGQQVTLSCSPISGHRSVSWYQQTPGQGLQFLFEYFSETQRNKGNFPGRFSGRQFSNSRSEMNVSTLELGDSALYLCASSKDRGRDGHTFGSGTRLTVV.

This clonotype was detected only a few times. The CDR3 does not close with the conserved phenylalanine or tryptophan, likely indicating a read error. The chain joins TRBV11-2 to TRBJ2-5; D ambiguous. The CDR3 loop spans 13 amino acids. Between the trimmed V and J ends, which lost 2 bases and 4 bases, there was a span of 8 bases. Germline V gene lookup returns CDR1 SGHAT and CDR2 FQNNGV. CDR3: CASSLSTAETQYL. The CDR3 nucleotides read TGTGCCAGCAGCTTATCGACTGCAGAGACCCAGTACCTC.